This T cell receptor (beta chain) came from a study of blood T cell repertoires in COVID-19. Study-level information: Spain, Italy and the United States supplied samples that represented acute and convalescent COVID-19.

Germline V lookup: CDR1 LGHDT, CDR2 YNNKEL (reference sequence). This CDR3 has 12 residues. Trimming removed 4 bases at V and 12 bases at J, with 13 bases between. Authors' methods: Reference gene primer amplification in the assay estimated nucleated cell counts. TCRdb's copy holds only in-frame clones and misses some; the assay was immunoSEQ multiplex PCR. The V and J calls and clone size are taken from that table; D and trimming were inferred from the DNA. The sample contains roughly 56,000 clones, approximately 92% of which appear only once. The genes are TRBV3-1 (or the pseudogene TRBV3-2) and TRBJ2-1, with D maybe TRBD1 (6 bases). Sequenced: peripheral blood. The source is a man aged 50 to 60 with active COVID-19. Here the CDR3 DNA reads TGTGCCAGCAGCCCACAGGGCATGGCGCAGTTCTTC. Translating gives CASSPQGMAQFF.